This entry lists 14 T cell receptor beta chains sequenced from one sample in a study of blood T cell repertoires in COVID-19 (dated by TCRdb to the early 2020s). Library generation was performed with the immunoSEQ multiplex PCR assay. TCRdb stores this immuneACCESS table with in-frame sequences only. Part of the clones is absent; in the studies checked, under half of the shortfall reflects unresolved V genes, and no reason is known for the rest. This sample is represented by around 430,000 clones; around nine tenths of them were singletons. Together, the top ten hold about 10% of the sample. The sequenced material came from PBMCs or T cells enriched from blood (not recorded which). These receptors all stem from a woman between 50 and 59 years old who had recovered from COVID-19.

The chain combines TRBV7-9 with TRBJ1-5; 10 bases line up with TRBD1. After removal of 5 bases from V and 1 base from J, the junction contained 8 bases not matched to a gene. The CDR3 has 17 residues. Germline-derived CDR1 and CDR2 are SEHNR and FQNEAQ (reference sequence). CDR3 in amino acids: CASSNKTGGWSNQPQHF. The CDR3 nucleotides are TGTGCCAGCAGCAACAAGACAGGGGGCTGGAGCAATCAGCCCCAGCATTTT. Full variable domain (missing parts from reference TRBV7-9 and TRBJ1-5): DTGVSQNPRHKITKRGQNVTFRCDPISEHNRLYWYRQTLGQGPEFLTYFQNEAQLEKSRLLSDRFSAERPKGSFSTLEIQRTEQGDSAMYLCASSNKTGGWSNQPQHFGDGTRLSIL.

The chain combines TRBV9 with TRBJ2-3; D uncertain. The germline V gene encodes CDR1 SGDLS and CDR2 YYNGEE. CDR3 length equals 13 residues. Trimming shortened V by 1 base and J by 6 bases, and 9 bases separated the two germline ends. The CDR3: CASSVSFGDTQYF. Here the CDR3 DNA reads TGTGCCAGCAGCGTAAGTTTCGGGGATACGCAGTATTTT.

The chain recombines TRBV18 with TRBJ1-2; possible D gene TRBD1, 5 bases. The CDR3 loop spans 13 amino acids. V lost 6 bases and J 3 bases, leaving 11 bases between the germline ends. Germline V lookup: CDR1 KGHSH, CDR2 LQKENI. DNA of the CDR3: TGTGCCAGCTCGAAGGGGCTCGACTATGGCTACACCTTC. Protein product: CASSKGLDYGYTF.

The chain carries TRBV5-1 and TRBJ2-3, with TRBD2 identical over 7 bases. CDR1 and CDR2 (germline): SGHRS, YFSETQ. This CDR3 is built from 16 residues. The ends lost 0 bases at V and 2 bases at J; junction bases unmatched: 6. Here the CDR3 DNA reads TGCGCCAGCAGCTTGGCCAGCGCGGGGGTCACAGATACGCAGTATTTT. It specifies CASSLASAGVTDTQYF.

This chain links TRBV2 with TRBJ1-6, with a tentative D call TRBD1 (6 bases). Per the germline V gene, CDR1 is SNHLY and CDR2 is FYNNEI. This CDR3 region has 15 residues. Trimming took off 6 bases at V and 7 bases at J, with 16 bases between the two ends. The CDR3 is CASRNQGIANSPLHF. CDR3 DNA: TGTGCCAGCAGGAACCAGGGGATCGCAAATTCACCCCTCCACTTT.

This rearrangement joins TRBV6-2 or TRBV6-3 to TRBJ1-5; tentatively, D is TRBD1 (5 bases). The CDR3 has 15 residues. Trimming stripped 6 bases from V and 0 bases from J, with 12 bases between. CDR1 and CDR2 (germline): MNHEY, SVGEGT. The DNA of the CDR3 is TGTGCCAGCAGGCCTAGGACATATAGCAATCAGCCCCAGCATTTT. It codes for CASRPRTYSNQPQHF.

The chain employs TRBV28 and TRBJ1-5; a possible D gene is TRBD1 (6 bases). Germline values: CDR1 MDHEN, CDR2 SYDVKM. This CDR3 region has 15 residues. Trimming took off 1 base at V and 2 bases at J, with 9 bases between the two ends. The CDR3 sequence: CASSLSGVGNQPQHF. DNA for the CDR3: TGTGCCAGCAGTTTATCAGGGGTGGGCAATCAGCCCCAGCATTTT.

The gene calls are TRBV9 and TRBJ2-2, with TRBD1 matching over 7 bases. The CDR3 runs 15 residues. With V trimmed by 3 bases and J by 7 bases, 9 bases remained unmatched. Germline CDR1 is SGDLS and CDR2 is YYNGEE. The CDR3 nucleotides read TGTGCCAGCAGCGCACAGGGGACGATTAGCGGGGAGCTGTTTTTT. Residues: CASSAQGTISGELFF. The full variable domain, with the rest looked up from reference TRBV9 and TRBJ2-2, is DSGVTQTPKHLITATGQRVTLRCSPRSGDLSVYWYQQSLDQGLQFLIQYYNGEERAKGNILERFSAQQFPDLHSELNLSSLELGDSALYFCASSAQGTISGELFFGEGSRLTVL.

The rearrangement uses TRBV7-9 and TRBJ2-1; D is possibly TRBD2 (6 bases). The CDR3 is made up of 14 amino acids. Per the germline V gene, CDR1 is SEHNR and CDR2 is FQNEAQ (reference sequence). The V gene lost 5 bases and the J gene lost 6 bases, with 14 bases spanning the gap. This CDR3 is CASSLVGGINEQFF. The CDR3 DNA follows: TGTGCCAGCAGCCTAGTGGGGGGAATCAATGAGCAGTTCTTC.

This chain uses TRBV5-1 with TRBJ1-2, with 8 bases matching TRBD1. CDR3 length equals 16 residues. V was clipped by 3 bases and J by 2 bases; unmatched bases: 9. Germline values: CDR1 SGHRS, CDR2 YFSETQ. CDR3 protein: CASSSPGQGINYGYTF. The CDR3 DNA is TGCGCCAGCAGCTCCCCAGGACAGGGCATAAACTATGGCTACACCTTC.

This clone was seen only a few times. DNA of the CDR3: TGTGCCAGCAGTGAAGGACAGGGTAATTCACCCCTCCACTTT. Protein product: CASSEGQGNSPLHF. This chain joins TRBV2 and TRBJ1-6; 7 nucleotides agree with TRBD1. CDR1 SNHLY and CDR2 FYNNEI come from the germline V gene. J lost 6 bases, V lost 1 base, and 0 bases had no gene match. This CDR3 is 14 amino acids long. Supplemented by reference TRBV2 and TRBJ1-6, the full variable domain reads EPEVTQTPSHQVTQMGQEVILRCVPISNHLYFYWYRQILGQKVEFLVSFYNNEISEKSEIFDDQFSVERPDGSNFTLKIRSTKLEDSAMYFCASSEGQGNSPLHFGNGTRLTVT.

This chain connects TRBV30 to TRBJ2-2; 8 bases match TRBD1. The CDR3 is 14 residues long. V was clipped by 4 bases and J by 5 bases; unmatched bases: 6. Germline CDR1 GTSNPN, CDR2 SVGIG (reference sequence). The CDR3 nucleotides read TGTGCCTGGAAAAACACAGGGGGGACCGGGGAGCTGTTTTTT. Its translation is CAWKNTGGTGELFF.

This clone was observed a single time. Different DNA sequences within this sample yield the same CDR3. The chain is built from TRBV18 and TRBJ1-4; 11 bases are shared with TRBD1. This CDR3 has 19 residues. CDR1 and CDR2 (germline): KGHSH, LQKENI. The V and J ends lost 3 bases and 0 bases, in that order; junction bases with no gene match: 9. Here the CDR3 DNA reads TGTGCCAGCTCACCTCCCGGGACAGGGGGTCTTGCAACTAATGAAAAACTGTTTTTT. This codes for CASSPPGTGGLATNEKLFF.

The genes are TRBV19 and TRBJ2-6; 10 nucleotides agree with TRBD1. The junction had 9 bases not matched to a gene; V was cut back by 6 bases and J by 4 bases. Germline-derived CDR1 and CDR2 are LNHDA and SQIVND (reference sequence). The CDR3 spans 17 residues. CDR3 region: CASSHGTGVGGANVLTF. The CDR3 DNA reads TGTGCCAGTAGCCATGGGACAGGGGTTGGCGGGGCCAACGTCCTGACTTTC.